This is a list of T cell receptor beta chains from one sample in a study of blood T cells in healthy people across ages. TCRdb re-called the 5' RACE reads with MiXCR, one entry per CDR3 protein. This table holds 700,000 or so distinct CDR3 sequences, roughly two fifths found once. Sample: blood. The receptor set was obtained from an elderly man in good health. Each CDR3 is given with its conserved first and last residue. D genes are given only for firm matches. Rows may omit the clone size; those that give it use once, few, many or a size class.

TRBJ1-2 TRBD1 few TRBV5-1 TGCGCCAGCAGCCAGATCTTTCAGGGGGATGGCTACACCTTC CASSQIFQGDGYTF
TRBJ1-5 NA NA TRBV12-3/TRBV12-4 TGTGCCAGCAGTTTGGGGCAGTACAATCAGCCCCAGCATTTT CASSLGQYNQPQHF
TRBJ2-1 TRBD1 NA TRBV20-1 TGCAGTGCTGGGGGACAGGGTCACAATGAGCAGTTCTTC CSAGGQGHNEQFF
TRBJ1-2 TRBD1 NA TRBV6-2/TRBV6-3 TGTGCCAGCAGAACCTCAAGGGAGACAGGGATAAGAGGCTACACCTTC CASRTSRETGIRGYTF
TRBJ1-6 NA many TRBV20-1 TGCAGTGCTTACCAGGGGTCGGGGAATTCACCCCTCCACTTT CSAYQGSGNSPLHF
TRBJ1-5 NA NA TRBV4-2 TGTGCCAGCAGCCAAGATTGGATAAGCAATCAGCCCCAGCATTTT CASSQDWISNQPQHF
TRBJ1-5 NA NA TRBV11-2 TGTGCCAGCAGCTCGGACAGTTTCGGGCTCCAGCATTTT CASSSDSFGLQHF
TRBJ1-2 TRBD1 few TRBV18 TGTGCCAGCTCACCACCAGGCCGGCAGGGGGAAGGCTACACCTTC CASSPPGRQGEGYTF
TRBJ2-2 TRBD2 NA TRBV29-1 TGCAGCGTTCTAGCGGCGAACACCGGGGAGCTGTTTTTT CSVLAANTGELFF
TRBJ2-1 NA NA TRBV3-1 TGTGCCAGCAGTTACGGGCAGGCCCGGCGGGATGAGCAGTTCTTC CASSYGQARRDEQFF
TRBJ2-6 NA few TRBV7-2 TGTGCCAGCAGCTTAGTTCTAGACAGGTACTCTGGGGCCAACGTCCTGACTTTC CASSLVLDRYSGANVLTF
TRBJ2-7 TRBD1 NA TRBV20-1 TGCAGTGCTGCGGGACAGGCCTACGAGCAGTACTTC CSAAGQAYEQYF
TRBJ2-3 TRBD1 many TRBV4-3 TGCGCCAGCAGCCAAGGGCCCGGGACAGATAACGACAGCACAGATACGCAGTATTTT CASSQGPGTDNDSTDTQYF
TRBJ2-1 TRBD2 NA TRBV9 TGTGCCAGCAGCGCAGGTATACTAGCGGGAGAGACCCAGTTCTTC CASSAGILAGETQFF
TRBJ1-4 NA many TRBV21-1 TGTGCCAGTCGGACAACTAATGAAAAACTGTTTTTT CASRTTNEKLFF
TRBJ2-5 NA NA TRBV7-2 TGTGCCAGCAGCCGGACCCCGACAGTGGGGGAGACCCAGTACTTC CASSRTPTVGETQYF
TRBJ2-3 NA NA TRBV24-1 TGTGCCACCAGTGATTCTTACAGGTACCATACGCAGTATTTT CATSDSYRYHTQYF
TRBJ2-1 TRBD1 NA TRBV20-1 TGCAGTGCCAGGTCGGCGTTCGGGGGGACAGGGAGACGGGGGAACAATGAGCAGTTCTTC CSARSAFGGTGRRGNNEQFF
TRBJ2-3 TRBD2 NA TRBV10-1 TGCGCCACCCAAGCGGGAGGGCGCGTAGATACGCAGTATTTT CATQAGGRVDTQYF
TRBJ2-6 NA NA TRBV7-2 TGTGCCAGCAGTCACAGGGACCTTTGGTCTGGGGCCAACGTCCTGACTTTC CASSHRDLWSGANVLTF
TRBJ2-5 TRBD2 few TRBV7-2 TGTGCCAGCAGCCCCCCTAGCGGGACGGGCAATGAGCAGTACTTC CASSPPSGTGNEQYF
TRBJ1-6 TRBD1 once TRBV5-8 TGTGCCAGCAGCCCAGAGGGAGGGGGCGCAAATTATAATTCACCCCTCCACTTT CASSPEGGGANYNSPLHF
TRBJ2-5 NA NA TRBV6-1 TGTGCCAGCAGTCCGCGAGAACGGGCCAGGTACCAAGAGACCCAGTACTTC CASSPRERARYQETQYF
TRBJ2-7 NA few TRBV6-2/TRBV6-3 TGTGCCAGCAGTACCTACAGCGGAGCCTACGAGCAGTACTTC CASSTYSGAYEQYF